Each of the 9 T cell receptor beta chains below was sequenced from the same sample in a study of cytomegalovirus exposure and HLA in healthy donors (dated by TCRdb to about 2017). Receptor libraries were prepared by the immunoSEQ multiplex PCR assay. For the multiplex PCR, a mixture combining 60 forward primers for TCR Vbeta segments and 13 reverse primers for TCR Jbeta segments was used. TCRdb retrieved this table from immuneACCESS and kept in-frame rearrangements only. Not all clones are present; in checked studies, unresolved V genes account for under half, and no reason is known for the remainder. Recorded for this sample are 90,000 to 110,000 clones; roughly 76% of them occurred a single time. The biggest ten clones account for about 6.9% of the sample. The sequencing sample was made of PBMCs. The receptors stem from a man in his thirties or forties in good health and CMV-seropositive.

The chain recombines TRBV11-2 with TRBJ2-5, with TRBD2 as a possible D gene (7 bases). Germline V gene data show CDR1 as SGHAT and CDR2 as FQNNGV. The CDR3 sequence is 13 residues long. With 5 bases removed from V and 5 bases from J, the gap between germline ends came to 12 bases. The CDR3 region has the DNA TGTGCCAGCAGCGTAGGGGGGGGCGAGACCCAGTACTTC. Its protein is CASSVGGGETQYF.

V usage is TRBV28 and J usage is TRBJ2-7; 7 nucleotides align to TRBD2. The germline V gene has CDR1 MDHEN and CDR2 SYDVKM. This CDR3 region has 13 residues. Germline trimming cut 5 bases from V and 4 bases from J; bases unmatched to any gene: 5. The chain's CDR3 is CASSTPGGYEQYF. CDR3 nucleotides: TGTGCCAGCAGTACGCCCGGGGGGTACGAGCAGTACTTC. The whole variable domain, remainder taken from reference TRBV28 and TRBJ2-7, is DVKVTQSSRYLVKRTGEKVFLECVQDMDHENMFWYRQDPGLGLRLIYFSYDVKMKEKGDIPEGYSVSREKKERFSLILESASTNQTSMYLCASSTPGGYEQYFGPGTRLTVT.

The chain joins TRBV2 to TRBJ2-7; D is ambiguous. This CDR3 has 13 residues. Deletions cut 5 bases from V and 7 bases from J, with 15 bases between. From germline, CDR1 is SNHLY and CDR2 FYNNEI. The CDR3, as DNA: TGTGCCAGCAGTCCGCAGGTTTTACGAGAGCAGTACTTC. Amino acid sequence: CASSPQVLREQYF.

The chain is built from TRBV2 and TRBJ2-7, with D perhaps TRBD2 (5 bases). The CDR3 contains 15 residues. V dropped 8 bases and J dropped 6 bases, with 23 bases sitting between them. The germline gives CDR1 SNHLY, CDR2 FYNNEI. The DNA of the CDR3 is TGTGCCAGCGAGAGGGAGCGCGGGCAGATCGGCGAGCAGTACTTC. Protein sequence: CASERERGQIGEQYF.

The chain recombines TRBV6-6 with TRBJ1-5; 9 positions match TRBD1. Germline V gives CDR1 MNHNY, CDR2 SVGAGI (reference sequence). The CDR3 has 16 amino acids. J gave up 4 bases and V 4 bases, and 8 bases lay outside the gene matches. DNA for the CDR3: TGTGCCAGCAGTTCCGACAGGGGGGGAAGGAATCAGCCCCAGCATTTT. It encodes CASSSDRGGRNQPQHF.

The rearrangement uses TRBV2 and TRBJ2-7, with D hard to call. The V gene's germline CDR1 is SNHLY and CDR2 FYNNEI. The CDR3 is 13 amino acids. The V and J ends lost 0 bases and 3 bases respectively, with 6 bases between them. As DNA, the CDR3 is TGTGCCAGCAGTGAAGCCGGGTTCTACGAGCAGTACTTC. Its translation is CASSEAGFYEQYF.

The CDR3 nucleotides read TGTGCCAGCAGCCGGGGGGGAGTACGGACAGGGGCGAACTATGGCTACACCTTC. It translates to CASSRGGVRTGANYGYTF. The V call is TRBV5-6, the J call TRBJ1-2, with 9 bases identical to TRBD1. Germline trimming cut 4 bases from V and 2 bases from J; bases unmatched to any gene: 15. CDR1 and CDR2 from the germline V gene are SGHDT and YYEEEE. CDR3 length equals 18 residues.

The chain recombines TRBV28 with TRBJ1-5; 10 bases map to TRBD1. CDR1 MDHEN and CDR2 SYDVKM come from the germline V gene. Losses at the gene ends were 3 bases for V and 5 bases for J; bases not matched to a gene: 4. This CDR3 contains 15 residues. The CDR3 nucleotides are TGTGCCAGCAGTTTCGGGACAGGGGAAGATCAGCCCCAGCATTTT. Protein sequence: CASSFGTGEDQPQHF.

This chain connects TRBV4-3 to TRBJ1-6; 7 bases agree with TRBD1. The J segment lost 2 bases and the V segment lost 0 bases, leaving 10 bases of the junction unmatched. The CDR3 has 19 amino acids. In germline, CDR1 is LGHNA, CDR2 YSLEER. CDR3 nucleotides: TGCGCCAGCAGCCAAGAATCTCGACAGGGCGGAACCTATAATTCACCCCTCCACTTT. This encodes CASSQESRQGGTYNSPLHF.